This T cell receptor beta chain is drawn from a study of OX40 agonist ivuxolimab in advanced cancers. Study summary: The mean age was 60 years, ranging from 23 to 79, with around four fifths of participants male.

Broader study findings: Clonal expansion was among the lowest in partial responders at 0.1-3.0 mg/kg, especially CD8+. CD8+ T cells (on average) carried more expanded clones than CD4+ T cells.

The method was immunoSEQ multiplex PCR; TCRdb's version includes in-frame clones alone and lacks a portion of them. The sample yields about 62,000 clones, roughly 85% seen once. This clone was counted a single time. Antigen specificity is unknown. Drawing of blood for sampling happened at baseline, at cycle 4 day 1, and at cycle 7 day 1. This CDR3 is 15 amino acids long. V was trimmed by 10 bases and J by 7 bases, leaving 23 bases between them. Germline CDR1 is ENHRY and CDR2 is SYGVKD. This clonotype was obtained from an adult with an advanced solid tumor such as melanoma, head and neck, liver or kidney cancer. The sequencing used CD4+ or CD8+ T cells sorted from blood, collected in a trial of the OX40 agonist ivuxolimab. V and J are TRBV10-3 and TRBJ2-1, with D possibly matching TRBD2 (6 bases). CDR3 loop: CATGEAPTDTNEQFF. CDR3 sequence (DNA): TGTGCCACCGGGGAGGCCCCGACAGACACAAATGAGCAGTTCTTC.